These 19 T cell receptor beta chains share one sample of origin, sequenced in a study of blood T cell repertoires in COVID-19. Sequencing was performed with immunoSEQ multiplex PCR; in TCRdb, only in-frame clones are kept and a portion is missing. Among 50,000 or so clones listed, about 83% were seen once. Sequencing was carried out using peripheral blood. The receptor set was obtained from a middle-aged man with acute or convalescent COVID-19.

The V call is TRBV6-5, the J call TRBJ2-4; 10 nucleotides align to TRBD1. The junction had 3 bases not matched to a gene; V was cut back by 5 bases and J by 5 bases. The CDR3 is 14 residues long. CDR1 is MNHEY, CDR2 SVGAGI, per germline. CDR3 DNA sequence: TGTGCCAGCAGTAGGGACAGGGGAGAAAACATTCAGTACTTC. This codes for CASSRDRGENIQYF.

This clone was observed a few times. CDR3 sequence reads: CASSLAGTHEQFF. CDR3 nucleotides: TGTGCCAGCAGCTTAGCCGGGACACATGAGCAGTTCTTC. V and J are TRBV7-9 and TRBJ2-1, with a weak D call TRBD1 (6 bases). CDR3 length: 13 residues. CDR1 and CDR2 (germline): SEHNR, FQNEAQ (reference sequence). V lost 0 bases and J 8 bases, leaving 8 bases between the germline ends. The full variable domain, its missing parts supplied by reference TRBV7-9 and TRBJ2-1, is DTGVSQNPRHKITKRGQNVTFRCDPISEHNRLYWYRQTLGQGPEFLTYFQNEAQLEKSRLLSDRFSAERPKGSFSTLEIQRTEQGDSAMYLCASSLAGTHEQFFGPGTRLTVL.

The chain has TRBV5-4 and TRBJ2-3; the match to TRBD2 covers 7 bases. The CDR3 loop spans 14 amino acids. Per germline, CDR1 SGHNT and CDR2 YYREEE (reference sequence). The J segment lost 4 bases and the V segment lost 3 bases, leaving 5 bases of the junction unmatched. For the CDR3, the DNA is TGTGCCAGCAGCTCCCCGGGGGGTCCAGATACGCAGTATTTT. Protein: CASSSPGGPDTQYF.

The rearrangement joins TRBV7-6 to TRBJ1-3, with 10 bases identical to TRBD1. The CDR3 sequence is 15 residues long. With V trimmed by 3 bases and J by 4 bases, 3 bases remained unmatched. Looked up from germline, CDR1 is SGHVS and CDR2 is FNYEAQ. CDR3 sequence (DNA): TGTGCCAGCAGCTTGGACAGGGGGTACGGAAACACCATATATTTT. As protein: CASSLDRGYGNTIYF.

V usage is TRBV6-1 and J usage is TRBJ2-3; TRBD2 agrees at 7 bases. From germline, CDR1 is MNHNS and CDR2 SASEGT. V shed 3 bases and J 8 bases; nucleotides not matched to a gene: 11. CDR3 length: 15 residues. This CDR3 reads CASSEGLTPGATQYF. CDR3 sequence (DNA): TGTGCCAGCAGTGAGGGACTAACCCCGGGCGCTACGCAGTATTTT.

The rearrangement joins TRBV28 to TRBJ1-1; D gene uncertain. The CDR3 totals 14 residues. Trimming cost V 5 bases and J 5 bases, with 15 bases left between them. Germline CDR1 reads MDHEN; CDR2 reads SYDVKM. The CDR3 bases are TGTGCCAGCAGTCCGTACACCCCCGGGACTGAAGCTTTCTTT. Translating gives CASSPYTPGTEAFF.

The chain links TRBV6-5 to TRBJ2-3; 9 bases fit TRBD2. The germline V gene encodes CDR1 MNHEY and CDR2 SVGAGI. The CDR3 has 14 amino acids. J was trimmed by 4 bases and V by 7 bases; bases with no gene match: 6. This CDR3 reads CASTGLAFPDTQYF. In DNA form, the CDR3 reads TGTGCCAGCACGGGACTAGCTTTTCCAGATACGCAGTATTTT.

The rearrangement links TRBV10-1 to TRBJ2-2, with D perhaps TRBD2 (5 bases). CDR3 length: 14 amino acids. The germline gives CDR1 WNHNN, CDR2 SYGVQD (reference sequence). V was clipped by 3 bases and J by 8 bases, with 13 bases between them. CDR3 sequence reads: CASSDFAGGGELFF. The CDR3 DNA sequence: TGCGCCAGCAGTGATTTCGCGGGCGGTGGGGAGCTGTTTTTT.

V and J are TRBV5-1 and TRBJ1-1; D not certain. Germline assignment: CDR1 SGHRS and CDR2 YFSETQ. The CDR3 is 15 residues long. The V and J ends lost 0 bases and 0 bases respectively, with 9 bases between them. CDR3 residues: CASSLGREMNTEAFF. The CDR3 DNA sequence: TGCGCCAGCAGCTTGGGCCGGGAGATGAACACTGAAGCTTTCTTT.

Only one count was recorded for this clone. V is TRBV25-1 and J is TRBJ2-2; 8 nucleotides line up with TRBD1. The CDR3 covers 18 residues. Germline V gene data show CDR1 as MGHDK and CDR2 as SYGVNS. V lost 0 bases to trimming and J lost 4 bases; unmatched junction nucleotides: 10. CDR3 bases: TGTGCCAGCAGTGAATATTCTCCGACAGGGGACCGCACCGGGGAGCTGTTTTTT. Its translation is CASSEYSPTGDRTGELFF.

This rearrangement joins TRBV28 to TRBJ1-5, with D unclear. From germline, CDR1 is MDHEN and CDR2 SYDVKM. The CDR3 is 13 residues long. V dropped 4 bases and J dropped 11 bases, with 15 bases sitting between them. The CDR3 here is CASSSAVPPTQHF. In nucleotides, the CDR3 is TGTGCCAGCAGTTCCGCGGTTCCTCCGACCCAGCATTTT.

The CDR3 protein is CSVRHMDTQYF. The CDR3, as DNA: TGCAGCGTGCGACACATGGATACGCAGTATTTT. The chain combines TRBV29-1 with TRBJ2-3; D call uncertain. The germline gives CDR1 SQVTM, CDR2 ANQGSEA. Trimming took 6 bases from V and 6 from J, leaving 10 bases between them. The CDR3 is made up of 11 amino acids.

This clone appeared a few times. The chain employs TRBV19 and TRBJ2-7; 7 nucleotides line up with TRBD1. V lost 1 base, J lost 6 bases, and 6 bases stayed unmatched. The CDR3 sequence is 14 residues long. CDR1 is LNHDA, CDR2 SQIVND, per germline (reference sequence). CDR3 nucleotide sequence: TGTGCCAGTAGTATAGCTGGGACAGTTAGCGAGCAGTACTTC. Residues: CASSIAGTVSEQYF.

This rearrangement joins TRBV7-8 to TRBJ1-1, with 9 nucleotides matching TRBD1. In germline, CDR1 is SGHVS, CDR2 FQNEAQ. The J segment lost 10 bases and the V segment lost 5 bases, leaving 14 bases of the junction unmatched. The CDR3 contains 15 residues. CDR3 protein: CASSHGQGSSRGAFF. CDR3 DNA sequence: TGTGCCAGCAGCCACGGACAGGGGTCCAGTCGGGGAGCTTTCTTT.

This chain connects TRBV14 to TRBJ2-3; D unresolved. Germline V gene lookup returns CDR1 SGHDN and CDR2 FVKESK. V lost 0 bases to trimming and J lost 6 bases, with 7 bases between them. The CDR3 is 13 residues long. DNA of the CDR3: TGTGCCAGCAGCCAAGAGGTCCGGGATACGCAGTATTTT. Encoded protein: CASSQEVRDTQYF.

This rearrangement joins TRBV6-5 to TRBJ1-5, with unresolved D. The CDR3 is made up of 15 amino acids. Germline V gene data show CDR1 as MNHEY and CDR2 as SVGAGI. Trimming stripped 6 bases from V and 6 bases from J, with 18 bases between. The CDR3 spells CASSRMAGGGQPQHF. DNA for the CDR3: TGTGCCAGCAGCAGAATGGCGGGAGGTGGTCAGCCCCAGCATTTT.

The chain recombines TRBV11-3 with TRBJ2-4; TRBD1 matches at 7 bases. Trimming removed 2 bases from V and 5 bases from J; junction bases left unmatched: 12. The CDR3 spans 17 residues. Germline V gives CDR1 SGHNT, CDR2 YENEEA. CDR3 residues: CASSLSSGTVGQNIQYF. The CDR3 DNA follows: TGTGCCAGCAGCTTATCAAGTGGGACAGTGGGGCAAAACATTCAGTACTTC.

The chain has TRBV30 and TRBJ1-2; 10 nucleotides match TRBD1. The junction had 6 bases not matched to a gene; V was cut back by 1 base and J by 4 bases. Germline CDR1 is GTSNPN and CDR2 is SVGIG (reference sequence). The CDR3 spans 15 residues. The CDR3 DNA reads as TGTGCCTGGAGTGCCGGGACAGGGGTCTCCTATGGCTACACCTTC. Protein product: CAWSAGTGVSYGYTF.

The chain combines TRBV30 with TRBJ1-5; tentative D call: TRBD1 (6 bases). Trimming shortened V by 5 bases and J by 10 bases, and 36 bases separated the two germline ends. This CDR3 is 19 amino acids long. The V gene's germline CDR1 is GTSNPN and CDR2 SVGIG (reference sequence). This CDR3 reads CAWGIVFMVLGTNRAPQHF. CDR3 sequence (DNA): TGTGCCTGGGGGATTGTTTTTATGGTTTTAGGGACGAACAGGGCCCCCCAGCATTTT.